The source of this TCR beta chain is a study of brain T cells in children with intractable seizures. The V gene's germline CDR1 is SGHAT and CDR2 FQNNGV. The CDR3 totals 15 residues. V was pared by 0 bases and J by 9 bases, with 17 bases between. Sequencing used immunoSEQ multiplex PCR; TCRdb keeps in-frame clones, though not all of them. The sample yields 110,000 or so clones, 94% seen once. Patients received at least one anti-epileptic drug before surgery. The sequencing used peripheral blood, collected at surgery. This TCR was sampled from a boy under two years old with hemimegalencephaly and intractable seizures. The rearrangement joins TRBV11-2 to TRBJ1-2, with no clear D. In DNA form, the CDR3 reads TGTGCCAGCAGCTTAGAACGGGGTAGGATATTTTGCTACACCTTC. The encoded protein is CASSLERGRIFCYTF.